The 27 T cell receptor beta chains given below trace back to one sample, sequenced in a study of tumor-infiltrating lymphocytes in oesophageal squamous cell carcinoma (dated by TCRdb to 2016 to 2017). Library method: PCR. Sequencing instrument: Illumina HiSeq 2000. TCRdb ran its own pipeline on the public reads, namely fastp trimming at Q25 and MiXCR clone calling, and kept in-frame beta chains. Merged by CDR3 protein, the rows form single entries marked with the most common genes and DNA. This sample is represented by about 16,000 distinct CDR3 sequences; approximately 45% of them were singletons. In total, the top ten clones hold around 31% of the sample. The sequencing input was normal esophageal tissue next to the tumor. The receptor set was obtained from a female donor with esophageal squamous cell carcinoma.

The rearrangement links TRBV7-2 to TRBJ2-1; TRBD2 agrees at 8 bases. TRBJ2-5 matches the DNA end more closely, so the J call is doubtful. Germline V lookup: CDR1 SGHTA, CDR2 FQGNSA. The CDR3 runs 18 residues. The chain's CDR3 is CASSFGGGAGVGWETQYF. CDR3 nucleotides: TGTGCCAGCAGCTTTGGGGGTGGAGCGGGAGTGGGCTGGGAGACCCAGTACTTC.

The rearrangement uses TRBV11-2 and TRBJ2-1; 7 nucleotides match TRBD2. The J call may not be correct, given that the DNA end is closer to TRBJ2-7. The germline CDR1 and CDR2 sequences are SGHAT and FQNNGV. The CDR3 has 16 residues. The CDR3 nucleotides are TGTGCCAGCAGCTGGCGACTAGCAAGTAATCACAATGAGCAGTACTTC. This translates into CASSWRLASNHNEQYF.

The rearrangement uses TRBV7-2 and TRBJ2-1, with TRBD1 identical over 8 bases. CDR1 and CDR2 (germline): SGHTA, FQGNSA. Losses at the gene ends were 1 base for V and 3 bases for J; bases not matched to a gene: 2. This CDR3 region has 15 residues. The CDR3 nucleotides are TGTGCCAGCAGCTTAGAACAGGGGGACTACAATGAGCAGTTCTTC. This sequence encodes CASSLEQGDYNEQFF.

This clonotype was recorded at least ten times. The CDR3 region is CASSIGWGQGYEQYF. The DNA for the CDR3 is TGTGCCAGTAGTATAGGTTGGGGACAGGGCTACGAGCAGTACTTC. This chain uses TRBV19 with TRBJ2-7; 9 bases fit TRBD1. With V trimmed by 1 base and J by 3 bases, 4 bases remained unmatched. There are 15 residues in the CDR3. Germline loops: CDR1 LNHDA, CDR2 SQIVND (reference sequence).

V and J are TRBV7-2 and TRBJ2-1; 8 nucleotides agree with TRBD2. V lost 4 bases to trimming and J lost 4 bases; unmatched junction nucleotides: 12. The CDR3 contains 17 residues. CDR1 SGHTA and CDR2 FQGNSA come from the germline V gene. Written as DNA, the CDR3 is TGTGCCAGCAGCTATTTCGGCGGTAGCGGGATATACAATGAGCAGTTCTTC. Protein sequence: CASSYFGGSGIYNEQFF.

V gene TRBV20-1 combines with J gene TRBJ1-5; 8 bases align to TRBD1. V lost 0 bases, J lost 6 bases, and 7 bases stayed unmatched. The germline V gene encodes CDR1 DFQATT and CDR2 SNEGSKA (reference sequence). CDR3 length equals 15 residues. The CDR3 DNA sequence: TGCAGTGCTAGAGAAAGGACAGGGATGAGTCAGCCCCAGCATTTT. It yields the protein CSARERTGMSQPQHF.

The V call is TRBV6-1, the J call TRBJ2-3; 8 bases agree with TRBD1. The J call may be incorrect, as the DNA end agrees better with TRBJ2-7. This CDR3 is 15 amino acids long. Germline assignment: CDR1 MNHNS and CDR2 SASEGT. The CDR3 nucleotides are TGTGCCAGCAGACCAGGGGCGGCAGGGGGCCACGAGCAGTACTTC. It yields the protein CASRPGAAGGHEQYF.

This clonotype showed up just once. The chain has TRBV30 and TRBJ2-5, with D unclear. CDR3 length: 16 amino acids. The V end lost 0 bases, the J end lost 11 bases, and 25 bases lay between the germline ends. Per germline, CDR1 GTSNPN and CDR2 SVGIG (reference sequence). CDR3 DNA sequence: TGTGCCTGGAGTGTAGGAGTCGCTTCCCGATTAGTTGAGCAGTACTTC. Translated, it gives CAWSVGVASRLVEQYF.

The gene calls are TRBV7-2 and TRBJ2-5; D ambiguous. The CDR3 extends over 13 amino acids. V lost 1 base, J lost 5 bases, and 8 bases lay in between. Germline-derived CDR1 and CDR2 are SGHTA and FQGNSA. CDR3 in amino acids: CASSLVWTETQYF. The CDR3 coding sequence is TGTGCCAGCAGCTTAGTTTGGACGGAGACCCAGTACTTC.

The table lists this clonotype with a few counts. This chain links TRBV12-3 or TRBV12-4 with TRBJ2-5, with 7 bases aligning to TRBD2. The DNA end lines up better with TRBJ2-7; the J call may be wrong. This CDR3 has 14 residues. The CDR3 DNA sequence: TGTGCCAGCAGCGGAGGACTAGGACCCCTCGAGCAGTACTTC. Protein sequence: CASSGGLGPLEQYF.

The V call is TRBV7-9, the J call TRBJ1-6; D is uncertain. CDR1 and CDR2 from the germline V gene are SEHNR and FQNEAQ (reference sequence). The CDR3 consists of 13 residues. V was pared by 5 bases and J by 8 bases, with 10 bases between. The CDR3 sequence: CASSTGPDSPLHF. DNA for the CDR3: TGTGCCAGCAGCACTGGACCAGATTCACCCCTCCACTTT. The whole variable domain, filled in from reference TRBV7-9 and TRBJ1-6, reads DTGVSQNPRHKITKRGQNVTFRCDPISEHNRLYWYRQTLGQGPEFLTYFQNEAQLEKSRLLSDRFSAERPKGSFSTLEIQRTEQGDSAMYLCASSTGPDSPLHFGNGTRLTVT.

The CDR3 DNA is TGTGCCAGCAGCTCCCGGGACTACCCTCCGAGGGAGCAGTACTTC. Protein: CASSSRDYPPREQYF. The chain has TRBV7-8 and TRBJ2-5; 7 bases match TRBD2. The CDR3 loop spans 15 amino acids. Germline CDR1 is SGHVS and CDR2 is FQNEAQ. After removal of 4 bases from V and 11 bases from J, the junction contained 16 bases not matched to a gene.

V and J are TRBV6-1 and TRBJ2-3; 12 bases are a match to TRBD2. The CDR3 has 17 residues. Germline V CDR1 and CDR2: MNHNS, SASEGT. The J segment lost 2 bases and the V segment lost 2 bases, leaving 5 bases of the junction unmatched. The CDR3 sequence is CASSERLAGGLTDTQYF. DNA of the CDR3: TGTGCCAGCAGTGAAAGGCTAGCGGGAGGGCTCACAGATACGCAGTATTTT.

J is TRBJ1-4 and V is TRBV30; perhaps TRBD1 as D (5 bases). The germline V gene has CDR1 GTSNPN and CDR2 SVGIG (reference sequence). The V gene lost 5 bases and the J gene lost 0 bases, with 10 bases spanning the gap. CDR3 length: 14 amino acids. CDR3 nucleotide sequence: TGTGCCTGGGGGACGGGGCCAACTAATGAAAAACTGTTTTTT. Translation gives CAWGTGPTNEKLFF.

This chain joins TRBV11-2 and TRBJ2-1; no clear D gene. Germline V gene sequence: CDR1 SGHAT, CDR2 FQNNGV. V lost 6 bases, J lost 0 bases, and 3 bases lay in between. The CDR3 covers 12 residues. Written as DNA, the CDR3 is TGTGCCAGCAGTGTCTCCTACAATGAGCAGTTCTTC. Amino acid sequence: CASSVSYNEQFF.

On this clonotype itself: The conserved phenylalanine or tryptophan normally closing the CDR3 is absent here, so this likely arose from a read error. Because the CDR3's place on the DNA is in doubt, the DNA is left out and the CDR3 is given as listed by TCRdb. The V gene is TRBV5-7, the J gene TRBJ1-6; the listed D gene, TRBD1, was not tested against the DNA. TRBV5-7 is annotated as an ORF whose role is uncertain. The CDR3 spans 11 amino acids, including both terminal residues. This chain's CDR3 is CASSTVTQGEG.

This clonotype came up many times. The CDR3 nucleotides read TGTGCCAGCACAAGACAGGCAAGCTCTGGAAACACCATATATTTT. It is translated as CASTRQASSGNTIYF. V is TRBV6-1 and J is TRBJ1-3; D may be TRBD1 (6 bases). This CDR3 contains 15 residues. The V end lost 7 bases, the J end lost 0 bases, and 13 bases lay between the germline ends. Germline V lookup: CDR1 MNHNS, CDR2 SASEGT.

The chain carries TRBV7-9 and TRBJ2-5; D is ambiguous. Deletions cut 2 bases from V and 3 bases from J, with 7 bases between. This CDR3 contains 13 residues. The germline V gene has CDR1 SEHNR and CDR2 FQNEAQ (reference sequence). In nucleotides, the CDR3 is TGTGCCAGCAGCTTACGGGCTGAAGAGACCCAGTACTTC. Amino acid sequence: CASSLRAEETQYF.

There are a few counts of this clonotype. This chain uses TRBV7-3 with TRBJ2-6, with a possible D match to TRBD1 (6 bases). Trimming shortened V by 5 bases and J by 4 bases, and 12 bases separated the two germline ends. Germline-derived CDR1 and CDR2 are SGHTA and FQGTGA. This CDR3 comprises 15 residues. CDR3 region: CASSVTGSGANVLTF. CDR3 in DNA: TGTGCCAGCAGCGTCACAGGGAGCGGGGCCAACGTCCTGACTTTC.

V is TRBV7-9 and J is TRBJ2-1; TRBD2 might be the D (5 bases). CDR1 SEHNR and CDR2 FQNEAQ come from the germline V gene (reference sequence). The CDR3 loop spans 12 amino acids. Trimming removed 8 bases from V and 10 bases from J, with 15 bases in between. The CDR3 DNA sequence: TGTGCCAGCGGTTTTAGCGCTGGGGAGCAGTTCTTC. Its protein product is CASGFSAGEQFF.

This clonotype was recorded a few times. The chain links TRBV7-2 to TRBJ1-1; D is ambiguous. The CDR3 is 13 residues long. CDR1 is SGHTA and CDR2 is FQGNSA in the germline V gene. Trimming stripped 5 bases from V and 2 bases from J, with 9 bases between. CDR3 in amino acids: CASSPIRNTEAFF. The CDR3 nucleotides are TGTGCCAGCAGCCCCATTAGAAACACTGAAGCTTTCTTT.

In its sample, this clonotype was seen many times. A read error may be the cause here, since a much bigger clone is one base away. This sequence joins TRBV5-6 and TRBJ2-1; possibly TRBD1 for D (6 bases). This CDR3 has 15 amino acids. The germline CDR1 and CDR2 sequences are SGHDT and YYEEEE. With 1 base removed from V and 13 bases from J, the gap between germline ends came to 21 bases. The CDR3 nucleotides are TGTGCCAGCAGCTTGCAGGGGACCAAGGCAGAGACCCAGTTCTTC. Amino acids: CASSLQGTKAETQFF.

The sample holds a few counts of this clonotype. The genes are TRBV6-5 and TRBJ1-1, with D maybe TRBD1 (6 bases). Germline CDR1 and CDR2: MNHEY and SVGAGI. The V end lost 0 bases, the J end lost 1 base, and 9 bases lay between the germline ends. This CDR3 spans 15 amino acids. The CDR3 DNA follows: TGTGCCAGCAGTTACTCGGGGGGCGGGAACACTGAAGCTTTCTTT. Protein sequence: CASSYSGGGNTEAFF.

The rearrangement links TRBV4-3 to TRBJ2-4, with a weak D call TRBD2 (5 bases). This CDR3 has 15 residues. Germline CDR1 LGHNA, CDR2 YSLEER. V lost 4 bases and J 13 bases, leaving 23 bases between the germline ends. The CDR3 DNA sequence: TGCGCCAGCAGCCGCGCGCGTGGCAGCGGAACCGAACAGTACTTC. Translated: CASSRARGSGTEQYF.

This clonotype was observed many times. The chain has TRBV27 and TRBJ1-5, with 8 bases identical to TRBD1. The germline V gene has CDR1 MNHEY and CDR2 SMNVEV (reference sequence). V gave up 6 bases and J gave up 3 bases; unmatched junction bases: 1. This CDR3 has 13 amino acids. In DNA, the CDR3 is TGTGCCAGCAGGGACAGGGTCAATCAGCCCCAGCATTTT. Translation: CASRDRVNQPQHF.

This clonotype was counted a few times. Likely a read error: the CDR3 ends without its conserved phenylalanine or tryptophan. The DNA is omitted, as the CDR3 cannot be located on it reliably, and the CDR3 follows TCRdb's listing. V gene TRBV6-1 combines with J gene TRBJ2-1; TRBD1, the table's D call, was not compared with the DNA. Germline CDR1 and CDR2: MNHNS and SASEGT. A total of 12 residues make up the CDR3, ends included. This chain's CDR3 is CASRGREQYFGN.

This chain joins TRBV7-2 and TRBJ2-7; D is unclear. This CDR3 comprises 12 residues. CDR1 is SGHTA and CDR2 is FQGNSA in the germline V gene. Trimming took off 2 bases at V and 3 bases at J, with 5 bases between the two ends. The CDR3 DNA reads TGTGCCAGCAGCTTATACAGCTACGAGCAGTACTTC. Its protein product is CASSLYSYEQYF.